A selection of T cell receptor beta chains follows, all from one sample in a study of cytomegalovirus exposure and HLA in healthy donors. Produced via immunoSEQ multiplex PCR; TCRdb's table is partial and in-frame only. The data hold about 130,000 clones, with around 82% observed a single time. Source material: PBMCs. Receptor source: a boy aged 10-17 years in good health and CMV-seronegative. CDR3s leave out the opening cysteine and the closing phenylalanine or tryptophan. Fields, in order: V gene, J gene, D gene, CDR3 protein. The D gene is left open where the match is weak.

TRBV7-8	TRBJ1-5	NA	ASTLSGGGSSNQPQH
TRBV7-9	TRBJ2-2	TRBD1	ASSVLQGAVTGELF
TRBV5-4	TRBJ2-3	TRBD2	ASSARLAGVTDTQY
TRBV9	TRBJ2-7	NA	ASSVGPGLPSEQY
TRBV7-9	TRBJ1-1	NA	ASSLDWPGTEAF
TRBV27	TRBJ1-5	TRBD1	ASRPGTGGNQPQH
TRBV25-1	TRBJ1-2	NA	ASSVRGFLGYT
TRBV5-1	TRBJ2-2	NA	ASSLGLVGTGELF
TRBV12-5	TRBJ2-5	NA	ASGRLDQETQY
TRBV11-3	TRBJ1-1	NA	ASSLGGRTEAF
TRBV15	TRBJ2-3	NA	ATSRDRGARDTQY
TRBV10-3	TRBJ1-5	NA	AISESSGAGPQH
TRBV5-5	TRBJ2-5	NA	ASGSAQYQETQY
TRBV6-1	TRBJ1-1	TRBD1	ANRQGTEGTEAF
TRBV10-3	TRBJ2-1	NA	AISESGGTGEQF
TRBV10-1	TRBJ2-7	TRBD2	ASGRLSGGAHRNEQY
TRBV5-1	TRBJ2-7	NA	ASSPEGAYEQY
TRBV13	TRBJ2-2	TRBD1	ASSPQRDRGIGELF
TRBV19	TRBJ1-3	TRBD1	ASSTRGLSGNTIY
TRBV7-8	TRBJ1-1	TRBD1	ASSPDRDEAF
TRBV4-1	TRBJ2-3	NA	ASRAIQGRGTDTQY
TRBV7-2	TRBJ2-2	NA	ASSFQAANTGELF
TRBV7-9	TRBJ2-2	TRBD1	ASSLTRGHGELF
TRBV2	TRBJ2-7	TRBD2	ASVIPAGPYEQY
TRBV7-9	TRBJ1-1	TRBD1	ASTGQGHTEAF
TRBV14	TRBJ1-1	TRBD1	ASSQGQGNTEAF
TRBV6-1	TRBJ2-1	NA	ASSEAGQGTEQF
TRBV9	TRBJ1-1	TRBD1	ASSGGQGITEAF
TRBV7-8	TRBJ1-5	NA	ASSPGTGESNQPQH
TRBV19	TRBJ1-1	TRBD1	ASTTTGGPNTEAF
TRBV6-1	TRBJ2-5	TRBD1	ASSGGQERETQY
TRBV9	TRBJ2-5	TRBD1	ASTQGTGGIETQY
TRBV4-1	TRBJ1-5	NA	ASSQESQGNQPQH
TRBV9	TRBJ2-7	NA	ASSSGTSSYEQY
TRBV10-3	TRBJ1-2	NA	AISDSYGYT
TRBV4-3	TRBJ2-1	NA	ASSQDENRAQF
TRBV5-1	TRBJ2-1	NA	ASSLVPGNNEQF
TRBV6-5	TRBJ1-1	TRBD1	ASSQPGGSDEAF
TRBV4-1	TRBJ2-3	TRBD1	ASSSGTGGWNTQY
TRBV7-2	TRBJ2-7	TRBD1	ASSSTGTVVYEQY
TRBV30	TRBJ2-5	NA	AWRTTPLMDTQY
TRBV2	TRBJ2-7	NA	ASRWTETYEQY
TRBV6-6	TRBJ1-1	NA	ASLKRGAENTEAF
TRBV7-2	TRBJ1-5	NA	ASGLMNRGPISNQPQH
TRBV7-9	TRBJ2-7	NA	ASSFIQGEQY
TRBV5-8	TRBJ1-2	TRBD1	ASSLGSAQGEGGYT
TRBV7-9	TRBJ1-1	TRBD1	ASSSDRETEAF
TRBV7-9	TRBJ2-7	TRBD1	ASSKITGQGRGEQY
TRBV2	TRBJ1-1	NA	ASKTRVDMNTEAF
TRBV11-2	TRBJ1-1	NA	ASSQWGGAEAF
TRBV10-3	TRBJ1-3	NA	AISQGERNTIY
TRBV19	TRBJ1-1	NA	ASSRMQGEAF